This is a list of T cell receptor beta chains from one sample in a study of blood T cell repertoires in COVID-19. Measured with immunoSEQ multiplex PCR; TCRdb has only the in-frame clones, and not every one. The sample consists of fewer than 75,000 clones, 90% to 95% of them appearing once. Sequenced material: peripheral blood. The receptors were sampled from a man aged 50 or older with active COVID-19. Each CDR3 is given with its conserved first and last residue. The D gene is left open where the match is weak. The size of a clone is reported for some rows only, either as once, few or many, or as a class for expanded clones.

v_gene	abundance	j_gene	d_gene	CDR3nt	CDR3aa
TRBV28	.	TRBJ2-5	.	TGTGCCAGCAGCCGAAACCAGGGGCAAGAGACCCAGTACTTC	CASSRNQGQETQYF
TRBV6-5	.	TRBJ1-5	TRBD1	TGTGCCAGCAGTTCCGGGACAGGGGTGAGCAATCAGCCCCAGCATTTT	CASSSGTGVSNQPQHF
TRBV28	.	TRBJ2-7	.	TGTGCCAGCAGTTCCCCTGTTGAGCAGTACTTC	CASSSPVEQYF
TRBV5-3	.	TRBJ1-5	TRBD1	TGTGCCAGAAGCTTGGACACAGGGGGTACCTATCAGCCCCAGCATTTT	CARSLDTGGTYQPQHF
TRBV7-9	.	TRBJ2-1	TRBD2	TGTGCCAGTAAGCGGGGGGGTTTGGAAAATGAGCAGTTCTTC	CASKRGGLENEQFF
TRBV5-1	.	TRBJ2-3	TRBD2	TGCGCCAGCAAGATCGGGAGTAGGGAGGGGCCCGCAGATACGCAGTATTTT	CASKIGSREGPADTQYF
TRBV3-1/TRBV3-2	.	TRBJ2-1	.	TGTGCCAGCAGCCAACTAGGCCCCCACAATGAGCAGTTCTTC	CASSQLGPHNEQFF
TRBV4-3	.	TRBJ1-2	.	TGCGCCAGCAGCCAAGATAGGGCAGGGCATGGCTACACCTTC	CASSQDRAGHGYTF
TRBV9	.	TRBJ2-1	TRBD2	TGTGCCAGCAGCGTAGGTCGTAGGGCGGGAGGGCACAATGAGCAGTTCTTC	CASSVGRRAGGHNEQFF
TRBV5-5	.	TRBJ1-6	TRBD1	TGTGCCAGCAGCTCTACCGGGACAGGAGTAAATAATTCACCCCTCCACTTT	CASSSTGTGVNNSPLHF
TRBV5-8	few	TRBJ1-6	.	TGTGCCAGCAGCTTCCTTTATAATTCACCCCTCCACTTT	CASSFLYNSPLHF